The clone carrying this T cell receptor beta chain appeared a few times. Its antigen is currently unknown. The data were taken from a study of beta chain features in type 1 diabetes. Study-level points and caveats: Insertions were fewer and deletions more numerous at VDJ junctions in type 1 diabetes patients.

Per donor, one heparinised blood draw averaged roughly 120 mL. The investigators reverse transcribed all of the isolated RNA, so they sequenced expressed TCRB transcripts. The protocol was immunoSEQ multiplex PCR, while the TCRdb copy is restricted to in-frame clones and leaves out a portion. The sample has around 250,000 clones, about 26% seen once. What was sequenced was central memory CD4+ T cells from blood. This sequence originates from a man younger than 40 in good health.

The CDR3 loop is CASSLDLALGRNIQYF. CDR3 bases: TGTGCCAGCAGCTTGGATTTGGCCCTTGGGCGAAACATTCAGTACTTC. The V call is TRBV5-4, the J call TRBJ2-4; D is ambiguous. V was shortened by 0 bases and J by 6 bases, with 16 bases between the two germline ends. CDR3 length: 16 residues. Germline V gene sequence: CDR1 SGHNT, CDR2 YYREEE (reference sequence).